This T cell receptor (beta chain) was observed in a study of cytomegalovirus exposure and HLA in healthy donors (TCRdb year 2017). Background for the entire study: An earlier analysis of more than 550 of the donors reported approximately 260 Gb of sequence data and 90 million to 120 million unique TCR beta sequences obtained from roughly 170 million T cells. An earlier analysis of fewer than 700 of the donors applied high-throughput TCR beta sequencing to assess whether each TCR beta V gene segment acted as functional or pseudogenic. A later analysis re-analyzed previously published TCR beta repertoires from approximately 670 donors and added high-resolution HLA genotyping to study TCR occurrence patterns. Around 320 gigabases of sequencing data and roughly 90 million unique TCR sequences were included in an early release covering several hundred HLA-typed donors. Of the roughly 400 genotyped donors, approximately 80% were placed in the genetic ancestry cluster associated with self-reported Caucasian donors. In the later analysis, no new phenotypic data were used to find candidate immune exposures; instead, reliance was placed on TCR beta sequences and their occurrence across donors. Typing coverage differed by locus: A, B, C, DRB1 and DQB1 were typed in about 620-630 donors, DQA1 in approximately 520, DPA1 in roughly 590, and DPB1 in about 450. Four to six DR-DQ haplotypes were handled as single units for association and clustering, since linkage in the cohort was strong. Donor age, sex, ethnicity and CMV serostatus were collected together with the repertoire data. To predict cytomegalovirus infection status, the study brought together high-throughput TCR immunosequencing, statistical association of individual TCRs with disease status, and machine learning. The T cell repertoires of 700 or so subjects were profiled by immunosequencing and related to cytomegalovirus serostatus. Every repertoire in the discovery cohort had been generated on one and the same sequencing platform. The study aimed to test whether signatures of past pathogen exposure could be identified by cataloging public T cell receptors. In a later genetic analysis, genome-wide SNP genotypes for about three fifths of the 666 donors were used, and that subset was treated as a discovery cohort. Among roughly 400 genotyped donors of the cohort, an average of around 220,000 unique TCR beta nucleotide sequences was sequenced per donor, of which about 18% were non-productive. Besides the first cohort of about 730 subjects, a separate validation cohort made up of 120 different subjects was used. HLA typing covered class I and class II loci at four-digit resolution.

The method was the immunoSEQ multiplex PCR assay. A mixture of 60 forward primers for TCR Vbeta segments and 13 reverse primers for TCR Jbeta segments was used in the multiplex PCR. The CDR3 region of rearranged TCR beta genes was amplified from genomic DNA with a multiplex PCR assay. On the Illumina HiSeq System, the amplified TCR beta libraries were sequenced as 87-base-pair reads. Concerning the study's data processing: In a later analysis, around 80 million unique TCR beta chains were counted across the 666 repertoires, and around 10 million of these chains were shared by at least two donors. A nearest-neighbor algorithm error-corrected the raw reads and collapsed the reads into unique sequences, merging closely related sequences to remove PCR and sequencing errors. V, D and J gene segments were assigned by aligning CDR3 sequences to IMGT reference sequences. For a sequence to be retained, a match of at least six nucleotides was required to both a V gene segment and a J gene segment. Rearrangements were classified as productive when the CDR3 lacked stop codons and remained in frame with V and J, and all other rearrangements were classified as non-productive. CDR3 was defined according to IMGT convention as the region running from the second conserved V-encoded cysteine to the conserved J-encoded phenylalanine. Sequences without an unambiguous match to a single V gene segment were excluded from the earlier analysis of about 630 of the donors. In an earlier analysis of 587 of the donors, a V segment was called functional when productive rearrangements were above 56.7%, and segregating when the standard deviation between donors exceeded 5%. A statistical classification framework was built to diagnose cytomegalovirus status from the catalog of TCR beta chain sequences. In a later analysis, V and J genes were assigned by comparing TCR nucleotide sequences against IMGT/GENE-DB human TR gene sequences. Using the TCRdist pipeline, a later analysis assigned CDR3 sequences along with most-parsimonious VDJ recombination scenarios. In a later analysis, every TCR beta chain was defined by the combination of its CDR3 amino acid sequence and its V-gene family, and reads without a unique V-gene family were dropped. As a way to deal with suspected cross-contamination and a sequencing artifact, a later analysis dropped 450 to 600 nucleotide sequences that were highly shared and had low generation probability. In a later analysis, a clonal expansion index was calculated for each public chain from normalized within-repertoire ranks of inferred template counts. Generation probabilities in a later analysis came from a VDJ recombination model fitted to out-of-frame rearrangements, and those results were checked against IGoR. A later analysis scored TCR-TCR, TCR-HLA and TCR-CMV co-occurrence with hypergeometric tests, applying a repertoire-size bias correction to TCR pairs. In a later analysis, false discovery rates were estimated by permuting HLA or CMV assignments 20 times. In a later analysis, co-occurring TCRs were grouped with DBSCAN, and TCRdist sequence similarity was added when clustering was performed within HLA-allele-positive subsets. Repertoires with fewer than 30,000 or more than 120,000 public chains were left out of co-occurrence clustering, as were about 5 repertoires with anomalous nucleotide sharing. TCRdb's version of the immuneACCESS table is confined to in-frame rearrangements and falls short of the full clone set. An unresolved V gene accounts for under half of the shortfall where checked; the remainder is of unknown origin. That table supplies the V and J calls and clone size; D and trimming were determined from the DNA. This sample gives under 300,000 clones in total; just over 70% of them show up just once. About 2.2% of the sample is in the top ten clones.

Based on the germline V gene, the CDR1 and CDR2 sequences are MDHEN and SYDVKM. The CDR3 holds 15 amino acids from the cysteine to the phenylalanine. Of all the DNA, just the CDR3 is kept, 45 bases in frame from base 1. V drops 5 bases and J drops 0 bases, leaving 13 bases in between. In total, 600 or so healthy bone marrow donors made up the cohort. At the time of sampling, every cohort member was nominally healthy, though immune exposures that went unrecorded were likely present. The donor tested CMV seronegative, placing the donor among the 350 to 400 seronegative members of the cohort. A peripheral blood sample was provided by each donor, and peripheral blood mononuclear cells were used for TCR beta sequencing. Genomic DNA was extracted from the blood cell samples with the Qiagen DNeasy Blood Extraction Kit. Overall results and qualifications from the work: A total of 164 TCR beta chains were listed by the study as associated with cytomegalovirus. A group of highly shared sequence variants was considered likely to be a technical artifact of the sequencing pipeline. A later analysis reported that several top co-occurrence clusters appeared linked to parvovirus B19, influenza, CMV and Epstein-Barr virus. A further reported finding was that TCR beta sequences accurately predicted the HLA-A and HLA-B alleles for most subjects in the first cohort. The cohort was sequenced for TCR beta chains only, and without alpha or paired-chain data the features that could be detected were limited. While some public TCRs were present in many individuals, most TCR sequences turned up only very rarely across donors. According to a later genetic analysis, donors in an Asian-associated ancestry cluster had fewer N-insertions in productive TCRs than the roughly 670-donor mean. A later analysis found that HLA-associated TCR beta chains were more clonally expanded and had lower generation probabilities than equally common non-associated chains. A later analysis associated around 16,000 TCR beta sequences with specific HLA alleles at a false discovery rate of 0.05. In an earlier analysis of about 550 of the donors, most TCR beta V segments were observed in productive rearrangements about 87% or about 30% of the time, broadly matching IMGT annotations. Roughly uniform sequencing depth across donors was assumed in presence/absence analyses, although this assumption may not hold. A later genetic analysis associated a missense DCLRE1C variant with V-gene and J-gene trimming of TCR beta chains, and an independent cohort replicated the association. Because HLA typing was unavailable for some donors at each locus, only the typed subset was used in association tests. Linkage disequilibrium might explain the correlated functional status among segregating V segments, but an unknown experimental factor could not be excluded. Assigning TCR associations to individual alleles was difficult when HLA alleles, especially DR and DQ, strongly co-occurred. In a later analysis, the rate of TCR association differed among HLA loci, with DRB1 alleles having the most associated TCRs and HLA-C alleles having the fewest. The earlier analysis of around 600 of the donors excluded approximately 17 rarely observed V segments, including chromosome 9 orphons, because counts were too low. In a later analysis, most CMV-associated TCR beta chains were found to appear HLA-restricted, with HLA associations seemingly driven largely by CMV exposure. For the cohort, immune exposure information was limited to CMV serostatus. Cytomegalovirus status was reported to be diagnosed by the classifier with high specificity and sensitivity in both the original and validation cohorts. In vitro tests confirmed that three of the cytomegalovirus-associated TCR beta chains recognize cytomegalovirus antigens. The 87-base-pair reads could not distinguish some IMGT-functional V segments, including TRBV6-2 and TRBV6-3, so those segments were excluded. The authors suggested that the approach could potentially be generalized to other disease states and immunological phenotypes.

Regarding this clone: The specificity of this receptor is unknown. No much larger clone exists at a distance of one base, and base qualities are not known.

Recombination joined TRBV28 with TRBJ1-1; no D segment can be confidently identified. This TCR was sampled from a female donor in good health and CMV-seronegative. The sample was PBMCs. The DNA sequence reads TGTGCCAGCAGTCCGCCCCGAGTTCTGAACACTGAAGCTTTCTTT. The translation is CASSPPRVLNTEAFF.